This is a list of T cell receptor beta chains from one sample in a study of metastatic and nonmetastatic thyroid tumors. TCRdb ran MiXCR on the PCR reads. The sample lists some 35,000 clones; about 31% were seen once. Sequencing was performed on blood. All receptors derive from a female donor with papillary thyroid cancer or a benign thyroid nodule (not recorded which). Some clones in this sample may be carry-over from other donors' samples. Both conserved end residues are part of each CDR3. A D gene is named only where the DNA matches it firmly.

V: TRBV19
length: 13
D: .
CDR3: CASSIFNNSPLHF

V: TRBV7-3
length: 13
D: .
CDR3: CANSPGHLNEQFF

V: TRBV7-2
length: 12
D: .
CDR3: CASSYPRGGPAF

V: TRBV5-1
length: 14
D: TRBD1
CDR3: CASSVMDRAYQLYF

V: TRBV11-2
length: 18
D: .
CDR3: CASSSRPIGLRHTDTQYF

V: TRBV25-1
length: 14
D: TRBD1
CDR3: CASSRTGNNSPLHF

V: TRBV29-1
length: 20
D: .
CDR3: CSVASLWDSELTSRRNEQFF

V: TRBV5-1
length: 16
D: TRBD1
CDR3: CASSPRDRGEGYGYTF

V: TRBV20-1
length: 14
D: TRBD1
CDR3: CSDTTGSIQPEAFF

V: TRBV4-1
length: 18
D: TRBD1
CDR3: CASSQPKLRTGDSYEQYF

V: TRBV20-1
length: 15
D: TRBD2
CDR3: CSAVTSGCLRDTQYF

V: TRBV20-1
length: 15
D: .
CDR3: CSAGGTGISLRAYTF

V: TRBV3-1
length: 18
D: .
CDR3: CANSQVVAVGMPAETQYF

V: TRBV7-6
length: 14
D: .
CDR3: CASSLEQGVPEAFF

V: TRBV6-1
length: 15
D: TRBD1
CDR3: CASSELTGGGREQYF

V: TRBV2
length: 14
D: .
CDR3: CASSEWGQLYGYTF

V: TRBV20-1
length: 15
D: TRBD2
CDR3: CSATGLAGVGYEQYF

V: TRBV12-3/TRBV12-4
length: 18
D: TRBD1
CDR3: CATRTDRGLILDHYGYTF

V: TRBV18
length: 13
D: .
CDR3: CASSPQEPLEQYF

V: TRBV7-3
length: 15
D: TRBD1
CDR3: CASSLRQGTHNEQFF

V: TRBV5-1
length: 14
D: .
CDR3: CASREVLSNEKLFF

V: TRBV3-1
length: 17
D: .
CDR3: CASSQEVQVGILREQYF

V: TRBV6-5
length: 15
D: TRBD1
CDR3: CASSSAGTGLGEQYF

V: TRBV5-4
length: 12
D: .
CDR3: CASSSWDTEAFF

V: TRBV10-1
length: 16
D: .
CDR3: CASSTSGGASYNEQFF

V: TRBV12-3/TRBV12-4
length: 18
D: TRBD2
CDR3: CASSLGGTSGSFTDTQYF

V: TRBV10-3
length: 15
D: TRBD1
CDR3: CAISVNDRGADTQYF

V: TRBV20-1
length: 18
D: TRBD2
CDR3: CSANLPGLAGPSTDTQYF

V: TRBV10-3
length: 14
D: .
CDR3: CAISGTSNRYGYTF

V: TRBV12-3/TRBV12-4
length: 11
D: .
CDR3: CASSLSRAQHF

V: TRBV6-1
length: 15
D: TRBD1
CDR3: CASSTQTGESGELFF

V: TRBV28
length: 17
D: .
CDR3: CSSSATTGLRSNQPQHF

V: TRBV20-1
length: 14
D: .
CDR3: CSARLGSKNTEAFF

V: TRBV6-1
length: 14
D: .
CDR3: CDRRRGYSYNEQFF

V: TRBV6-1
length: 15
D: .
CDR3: CASTLGWANTWELFF

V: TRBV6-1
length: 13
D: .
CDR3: CASSFDGNTEAFF

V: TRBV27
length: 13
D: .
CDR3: CASGAGRYNEQFF

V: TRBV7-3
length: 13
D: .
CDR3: CASSPQQGYEQYF

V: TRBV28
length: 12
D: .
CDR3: CASSLVGQPQHF

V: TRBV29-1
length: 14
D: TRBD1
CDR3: CSVEEGDRGGEAFF

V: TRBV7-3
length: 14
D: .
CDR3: CASSLGWGSHEQYF

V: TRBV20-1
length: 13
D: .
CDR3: CSARVFNTGELFF

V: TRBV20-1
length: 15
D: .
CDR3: CSARESSRGGNEQFF

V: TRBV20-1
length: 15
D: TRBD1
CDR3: CSAIPGTGGYNEQFF

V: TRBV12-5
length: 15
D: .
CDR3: CASGWGSVSTDTHYF

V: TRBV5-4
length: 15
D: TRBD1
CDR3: CASSSITTGHYGYTF

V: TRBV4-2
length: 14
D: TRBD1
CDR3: CASSKGTGQENQYF

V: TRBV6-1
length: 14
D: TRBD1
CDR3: CASMASRTGSDQYF

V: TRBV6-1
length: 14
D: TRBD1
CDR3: CASSEGTGNEKLFF

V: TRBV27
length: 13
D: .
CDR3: CASSIGPYQPQHF

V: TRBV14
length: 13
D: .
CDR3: CASSQVGNSPLHF

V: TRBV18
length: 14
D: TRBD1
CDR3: CESSPPTGFDEQFF

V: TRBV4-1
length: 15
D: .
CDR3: CASSRADSNTGELFF

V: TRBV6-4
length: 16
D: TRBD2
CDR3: CASSDGTSGRAVEQYF

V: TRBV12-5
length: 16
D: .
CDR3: CASGNTGSGTPGSCFF

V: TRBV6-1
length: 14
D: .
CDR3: CASTYGGRTDTQYF